The sequence of this TCR beta chain was determined in a study of blood T cells in healthy people across ages. Germline V gene data show CDR1 as MNHNS and CDR2 as SASEGT. The V and J ends lost 6 bases and 1 base respectively, with 12 bases between them. The CDR3 length is 15 residues. A sample-barcoded 5' primer and a J-beta primer mix were used in a second PCR of about 7 to 12 cycles. In TCRdb, the 5' RACE reads were re-called with MiXCR into one record per CDR3 protein. The sample records fewer than 800,000 distinct CDR3 sequences, 20% to 25% being singletons. Only a few counts were recorded for this clonotype.

The J gene is TRBJ1-4, the V gene TRBV6-1, with no clear D. Sequences were obtained from blood. The clonotype originates from a man in his 70s in good health. CDR3 sequence (DNA): TGTGCCAGCAGCACCAGCCCGGGAACTAATGAAAAACTGTTTTTT. Protein product: CASSTSPGTNEKLFF.